Listed below are T cell receptor beta chains from one sample, sequenced in a study of T cell responses to AZD1222 COVID-19 vaccine. The table came from immunoSEQ multiplex PCR; TCRdb's copy has only in-frame clones and leaves some out. The sample yields 60,000 to 75,000 clones, 60% to 85% seen once. Sequences were derived from peripheral blood, sampled 28 days after the second AZD1222 dose. The receptors originated from an adult who received the AZD1222 COVID-19 vaccine. Each CDR3 is given with its conserved first and last residue. The order of the fields is V gene, D gene, clone size, J gene, CDR3 DNA, CDR3 protein. A D gene is named only where the DNA matches it firmly. Size is stated for part of the rows, as once, few or many counts, or as a class when the clone is expanded.

v_gene: TRBV21-1; d_gene: -; abundance: -; j_gene: TRBJ1-3; CDR3nt: TGTGCCAGCACCGGGACATTCCTTAGGTATGGAAACACCATATATTTT; CDR3aa: CASTGTFLRYGNTIYF
v_gene: TRBV28; d_gene: TRBD1; abundance: -; j_gene: TRBJ1-6; CDR3nt: TGTGCCAGCAGTTCAGGGGGCTTTAGCTCCTATAATTCACCCCTCCACTTT; CDR3aa: CASSSGGFSSYNSPLHF
v_gene: TRBV3-1/TRBV3-2; d_gene: -; abundance: -; j_gene: TRBJ1-1; CDR3nt: TGTGCCAGCAGCCAAAAGGGAGACACTGAAGCTTTCTTT; CDR3aa: CASSQKGDTEAFF
v_gene: TRBV5-1; d_gene: -; abundance: -; j_gene: TRBJ1-1; CDR3nt: TGCGCCAGCAGCTTGGAACGACCAGGGGATGAAGCTTTCTTT; CDR3aa: CASSLERPGDEAFF
v_gene: TRBV5-1; d_gene: -; abundance: -; j_gene: TRBJ1-3; CDR3nt: TGCGCCAGCAGCTTGCAGGGAGGCTCTGGAAACACCATATATTTT; CDR3aa: CASSLQGGSGNTIYF
v_gene: TRBV3-1/TRBV3-2; d_gene: -; abundance: -; j_gene: TRBJ1-2; CDR3nt: TGTGCCAGCAGCACACCCTGGGCTAACTATGGCTACACCTTC; CDR3aa: CASSTPWANYGYTF
v_gene: TRBV11-2; d_gene: TRBD2; abundance: -; j_gene: TRBJ2-2; CDR3nt: TGTGCCAGCAGCTTAGCGGGGGGGCCGGTCGGGGAGCTGTTTTTT; CDR3aa: CASSLAGGPVGELFF
v_gene: TRBV7-2; d_gene: -; abundance: -; j_gene: TRBJ2-1; CDR3nt: TGTGCCAGCAGCGAGCAAGGGGGGCCGGGGAATGAGCAGTTCTTC; CDR3aa: CASSEQGGPGNEQFF
v_gene: TRBV6-5; d_gene: -; abundance: once; j_gene: TRBJ2-7; CDR3nt: TGTGCCAGCAGTTACCGCAGGGAGGCCTACGAGCAGTACTTC; CDR3aa: CASSYRREAYEQYF
v_gene: TRBV9; d_gene: -; abundance: few; j_gene: TRBJ2-1; CDR3nt: TGTGCCAGCAGCGTAGATCCGTCCCTCTGGCAGTTCTTC; CDR3aa: CASSVDPSLWQFF
v_gene: TRBV28; d_gene: -; abundance: few; j_gene: TRBJ1-2; CDR3nt: TGTGCCAGCAGTTCGGGGTCCGGGGGGCGCGTTGGCTACACCTTC; CDR3aa: CASSSGSGGRVGYTF
v_gene: TRBV6-5; d_gene: -; abundance: -; j_gene: TRBJ1-1; CDR3nt: TGTGCCAGCCGTTGGACCGAAGCTTTCTTT; CDR3aa: CASRWTEAFF
v_gene: TRBV3-1/TRBV3-2; d_gene: -; abundance: -; j_gene: TRBJ2-7; CDR3nt: TGTGCCAGCAGCCAAGAACAGGGTGGGCAGTACTTC; CDR3aa: CASSQEQGGQYF